The 14 T cell receptor beta chains listed next were all sequenced from one sample in a study of T cell responses to AZD1222 COVID-19 vaccine. The table came from immunoSEQ multiplex PCR; TCRdb's copy has only in-frame clones and leaves some out. The sample lists about 120,000 clones, over 75% occurring once. The source material was peripheral blood, sampled on day 0 of MenACWY control vaccination. The source is an adult in good health.

The genes are TRBV2 and TRBJ1-4; possible D gene TRBD1, 5 bases. The germline V gene has CDR1 SNHLY and CDR2 FYNNEI. There are 15 residues in the CDR3. Trimming left V 4 bases short and J 8 bases short, with 17 bases between. CDR3 sequence reads: CASSVGLRGREKLFF. The CDR3 coding sequence is TGTGCCAGCAGTGTGGGGTTGAGGGGCAGAGAAAAACTGTTTTTT. The full variable domain, its missing parts supplied by reference TRBV2 and TRBJ1-4, is EPEVTQTPSHQVTQMGQEVILRCVPISNHLYFYWYRQILGQKVEFLVSFYNNEISEKSEIFDDQFSVERPDGSNFTLKIRSTKLEDSAMYFCASSVGLRGREKLFFGSGTQLSVL.

The V call is TRBV10-3, the J call TRBJ1-2; D is possibly TRBD1 (5 bases). Germline V gene lookup returns CDR1 ENHRY and CDR2 SYGVKD. V lost 10 bases to trimming and J lost 4 bases, with 19 bases between them. The CDR3 totals 14 residues. In nucleotides, the CDR3 is TGTGCCACCTCTTTAGGGGAAAACCCCTATGGCTACACCTTC. Amino acids: CATSLGENPYGYTF.

CDR3 bases: TGTGCCACCAGTGATCCTTCGACAGGTGCAGATACGCAGTATTTT. It yields the protein CATSDPSTGADTQYF. The rearrangement joins TRBV24-1 to TRBJ2-3; D possibly corresponds to TRBD1 (6 bases). Trimming took off 3 bases at V and 4 bases at J, with 13 bases between the two ends. This CDR3 spans 15 amino acids. Per germline, CDR1 KGHDR and CDR2 SFDVKD.

This chain links TRBV11-3 with TRBJ2-3, with 8 bases lining up with TRBD1. The CDR3 covers 14 residues. CDR1 SGHNT and CDR2 YENEEA come from the germline V gene. V shed 5 bases and J 2 bases; nucleotides not matched to a gene: 3. CDR3 protein: CASSPTGVTDTQYF. Here the CDR3 DNA reads TGTGCCAGCAGCCCGACAGGGGTCACAGATACGCAGTATTTT.

The V call is TRBV18, the J call TRBJ2-7; D is ambiguous. The CDR3 extends over 12 amino acids. The V gene's germline CDR1 is KGHSH and CDR2 LQKENI. Between the trimmed V and J ends, which lost 3 bases and 3 bases, there was a span of 6 bases. The CDR3 DNA is TGTGCCAGCTCACCCGCCGGCTACGAGCAGTACTTC. Protein product: CASSPAGYEQYF. Based on the CDR3 plus reference TRBV18 and TRBJ2-7, the full variable domain is NAGVMQNPRHLVRRRGQEARLRCSPMKGHSHVYWYRQLPEEGLKFMVYLQKENIIDESGMPKERFSAEFPKEGPSILRIQQVVRGDSAAYFCASSPAGYEQYFGPGTRLTVT.

The CDR3 here is CASRGLIYEQYF. The DNA for the CDR3 is TGTGCCAGCAGGGGACTGATCTACGAGCAGTACTTC. The chain uses TRBV28 and TRBJ2-7, with D perhaps TRBD2 (6 bases). V lost 6 bases, J lost 3 bases, and 9 bases lay in between. The CDR3 loop spans 12 amino acids. Germline V lookup: CDR1 MDHEN, CDR2 SYDVKM.

The chain is built from TRBV7-8 and TRBJ1-2; D gene uncertain. Germline assignment: CDR1 SGHVS and CDR2 FQNEAQ. The CDR3 runs 14 residues. Trimming removed 2 bases at V and 4 bases at J, with 11 bases between. The CDR3 sequence is CASSLFLDSYGYTF. DNA of the CDR3: TGTGCCAGCAGCTTATTTTTGGATTCCTATGGCTACACCTTC.

The chain is built from TRBV28 and TRBJ2-5; 9 bases map to TRBD1. V lost 4 bases to trimming and J lost 5 bases; unmatched junction nucleotides: 8. Germline loops: CDR1 MDHEN, CDR2 SYDVKM. The CDR3 is 15 amino acids. Here the CDR3 reads CASSSIRDRVETQYF. In DNA form, the CDR3 reads TGTGCCAGCAGTTCTATCCGGGACAGGGTTGAGACCCAGTACTTC.

The chain is built from TRBV6-2 or TRBV6-3 and TRBJ2-3; D is uncertain. V was trimmed by 5 bases and J by 5 bases, leaving 14 bases between them. The CDR3 covers 14 residues. From germline, CDR1 is MNHEY and CDR2 SVGEGT. In nucleotides, the CDR3 is TGTGCCAGCAGTGGTAGAGGCCCACGAGATACGCAGTATTTT. It encodes CASSGRGPRDTQYF.

CDR3 sequence: CASSLVPGMDTQYF. The DNA for the CDR3 is TGTGCCAGCAGCTTGGTCCCAGGGATGGATACGCAGTATTTT. This chain uses TRBV5-5 with TRBJ2-3, with D possibly TRBD1 on 5 matching bases. Trimming stripped 0 bases from V and 6 bases from J, with 11 bases between. Germline loops: CDR1 SGHKS, CDR2 YYEKEE (reference sequence). The CDR3 consists of 14 residues.

The rearrangement uses TRBV4-3 and TRBJ2-7, with TRBD1 matching over 12 bases. Germline V lookup: CDR1 LGHNA, CDR2 YSLEER. The CDR3 is made up of 15 amino acids. With V trimmed by 1 base and J by 4 bases, 2 bases remained unmatched. The CDR3 DNA follows: TGCGCCAGCAGCCAAGCGGGACAGGGGGCTTACGAGCAGTACTTC. Encoded protein: CASSQAGQGAYEQYF.

The chain joins TRBV6-4 to TRBJ2-2; 8 bases align to TRBD2. The germline CDR1 and CDR2 sequences are MRHNA and SNTAGT. The CDR3 contains 14 residues. V lost 7 bases, J lost 8 bases, and 9 bases stayed unmatched. CDR3 DNA: TGTGCCAGCAAGAGCGGGGGCCTCCCTGGGGAGCTGTTTTTT. It encodes CASKSGGLPGELFF.

This clone was seen only a few times. The V gene is TRBV7-9, the J gene TRBJ1-2, with D hard to call. The CDR3 runs to 13 residues. The V end lost 1 base, the J end lost 3 bases, and 6 bases lay between the germline ends. From germline, CDR1 is SEHNR and CDR2 FQNEAQ (reference sequence). DNA for the CDR3: TGTGCCAGCAGCTTAGGGTCCTACTATGGCTACACCTTC. Its protein is CASSLGSYYGYTF.

J is TRBJ1-1 and V is TRBV4-3; D may be TRBD1 (5 bases). Per germline, CDR1 LGHNA and CDR2 YSLEER. Trimming pared 0 bases from V and 4 bases from J, leaving 12 bases between. The CDR3 has 15 residues. The DNA for the CDR3 is TGCGCCAGCAGCCAAGAGGTAGGACAACTCACTGAAGCTTTCTTT. Translation: CASSQEVGQLTEAFF.